The 8 T cell receptor beta chains given below trace back to one sample, sequenced in a study of regulatory T cells in long-lasting Graves disease. TCR beta libraries were built with iRepertoire HTBI primers and Arm-PCR of CDR3 regions. Each CDR3 protein gets one entry after TCRdb re-called the multiplex PCR reads with MiXCR. The data show over 200,000 distinct CDR3 sequences, more than 15% seen once. Described time point: newly diagnosed GD, antithyroid drugs for less than 3 months. Isolated PBMC RNA provided the starting material for the TCR library. These data were also reused for a study on T cells in Graves' hyperthyroidism and ophthalmopathy.

The starting material was peripheral blood mononuclear cells (PBMCs), obtained at new diagnosis, from a patient treated with antithyroid drugs. The source of these receptors is a woman aged 30 to 39 with Graves disease.

This clonotype occurred many times. The rearrangement joins TRBV27 to TRBJ1-2, with a weak D call TRBD1 (5 bases). V lost 4 bases and J 4 bases, leaving 10 bases between the germline ends. The CDR3 runs to 13 residues. CDR1 and CDR2 from the germline V gene are MNHEY and SMNVEV (reference sequence). The CDR3 bases are TGTGCCAGCAGTTCCCCGACAGCCTATGGCTACACCTTC. The encoded protein is CASSSPTAYGYTF.

This clonotype was found many times. The chain links TRBV5-4 to TRBJ2-1, with TRBD2 identical over 7 bases. Germline V gene sequence: CDR1 SGHNT, CDR2 YYREEE (reference sequence). J gave up 3 bases and V 4 bases, and 7 bases lay outside the gene matches. This CDR3 is 15 amino acids long. CDR3 in amino acids: CASSTGGSHYNEQFF. In nucleotides, the CDR3 is TGTGCCAGCAGCACCGGGGGGTCCCACTACAATGAGCAGTTCTTC. The full variable domain, completed using reference TRBV5-4 and TRBJ2-1, is ETGVTQSPTHLIKTRGQQVTLRCSSQSGHNTVSWYQQALGQGPQFIFQYYREEENGRGNFPPRFSGLQFPNYSSELNVNALELDDSALYLCASSTGGSHYNEQFFGPGTRLTVL.

The rearrangement links TRBV4-1 to TRBJ2-2; perhaps D is TRBD1 or TRBD2 (5 bases each). CDR1 MGHRA and CDR2 YSYEKL come from the germline V gene. Trimming stripped 2 bases from V and 7 bases from J, with 14 bases between. This CDR3 contains 15 residues. CDR3 nucleotides: TGCGCCAGCAGCCAAACTAGAAGGGGATACGGGGAGCTGTTTTTT. This encodes CASSQTRRGYGELFF.

This clonotype has ten or more counts. The chain has TRBV20-1 and TRBJ2-7, with 9 bases identical to TRBD1. V was clipped by 3 bases and J by 0 bases; unmatched bases: 9. In germline, CDR1 is DFQATT, CDR2 SNEGSKA (reference sequence). The CDR3 runs to 16 residues. The CDR3 here is CSASGGQGYSSYEQYF. Written as DNA, the CDR3 is TGCAGTGCTAGCGGGGGACAGGGCTACAGCTCCTACGAGCAGTACTTC.

At least ten counts were recorded for this clonotype. The chain combines TRBV20-1 with TRBJ1-2; 7 bases map to TRBD1. Germline CDR1 DFQATT, CDR2 SNEGSKA (reference sequence). This CDR3 is built from 14 residues. The J segment lost 8 bases and the V segment lost 0 bases, leaving 9 bases of the junction unmatched. The CDR3 bases are TGCAGTGCTAGAGACCACAGGGGCGCGTCGGGCTACACCTTC. This translates into CSARDHRGASGYTF.

This clonotype was recorded at least ten times. The genes are TRBV6-5 and TRBJ2-5; 8 nucleotides agree with TRBD2. The CDR3 spans 16 residues. Trimming at V came to 0 bases and at J to 1 base, leaving 4 bases not matched to a gene. Germline values: CDR1 MNHEY, CDR2 SVGAGI. CDR3 protein: CASSYSSGGPQETQYF. The CDR3, as DNA: TGTGCCAGCAGTTACTCAAGCGGGGGACCCCAAGAGACCCAGTACTTC.

This chain links TRBV12-3 or TRBV12-4 with TRBJ2-3; D gene ambiguous. The J call could be wrong; TRBJ2-5 is a better fit for the DNA end. CDR3 length: 13 amino acids. In DNA, the CDR3 is TGTGCCAGCAGTTCTTTGGGTTTCGAGACCCAGTACTTC. Its translation is CASSSLGFETQYF.

This clonotype was seen repeatedly, ten times or more. The V and J genes are TRBV11-2 and TRBJ1-4; possibly TRBD1 for D (5 bases). This CDR3 comprises 19 residues. Looked up from germline, CDR1 is SGHAT and CDR2 is FQNNGV. Trimming removed 2 bases at V and 5 bases at J, with 24 bases between. CDR3 sequence: CASSLWGLTTGGENEKLFF. Here the CDR3 DNA reads TGTGCCAGCAGCTTATGGGGACTTACGACGGGGGGGGAAAATGAAAAACTGTTTTTT.